The table lists the clone carrying this T cell receptor beta chain with many counts. Its target is unknown. None of the patients had undergone any treatment ahead of thyroid surgery. The source of the sample is a study of metastatic and nonmetastatic thyroid tumors. Background on the study: Comparative analysis of repertoires was undertaken across blood and tumor or nodule tissue obtained from malignant and benign thyroid patients.

CDR1 is SEHNR, CDR2 FQNEAQ, per germline (reference sequence). The CDR3 is 15 amino acids. Trimming took 0 bases from V and 0 from J, leaving 6 bases between them. Study outcomes and limitations: Versus benign nodules, malignant thyroid tumors reportedly had significantly higher TCR beta diversity, in blood and tumor.

TCRdb called clones again from the PCR reads with MiXCR. The data contain fewer than 25,000 clones, roughly 18% of them singletons. The receptor's source is a male donor with papillary thyroid cancer or a benign thyroid nodule (not recorded which). Some clones in this sample may be carry-over from other donors' samples. Specimen: adjacent normal tissue. The genes are TRBV7-9 and TRBJ2-4, with no clear D. The CDR3 bases are TGTGCCAGCAGCTTAGCCCAAGTAGCCAAAAACATTCAGTACTTC. It specifies CASSLAQVAKNIQYF.